This T cell receptor (beta chain) was observed in a study of cytomegalovirus exposure and HLA in healthy donors. Study results and limitations: Earlier results showed most TCR beta V segments being productive about 90% or about 30% of the time. When a later analysis was performed, an Asian-associated ancestry cluster reportedly had fewer N-insertions than the roughly 700-donor mean. Cytomegalovirus-associated TCR beta chains were listed, numbering some 150. Association of a missense DCLRE1C variant with TCR beta V- and J-gene trimming was reported in a later analysis.

V was pared by 1 base and J by 14 bases, with 7 bases of the junction left unmatched. The CDR3 consists of 13 residues. Germline-derived CDR1 and CDR2 are LNHDA and SQIVND (reference sequence). The count of this clone is one. As yet, its antigen is unknown. PCR employed 60 Vbeta and 13 Jbeta primers. The protocol was immunoSEQ multiplex PCR, while the TCRdb copy is restricted to in-frame clones and leaves out a portion. This sample carries approximately 110,000 clones, around 15% of them seen once, and the ten largest clones take roughly 0.89%. The chain employs TRBV19 and TRBJ2-5, with 10 bases aligning to TRBD2. The clonotype comes from a female donor in good health and CMV-seronegative. Sequencing was carried out using PBMCs. The CDR3 loop reads CASSIASGRAYYF. CDR3 nucleotides: TGTGCCAGTAGTATAGCCAGCGGGAGGGCTTATTACTTC.